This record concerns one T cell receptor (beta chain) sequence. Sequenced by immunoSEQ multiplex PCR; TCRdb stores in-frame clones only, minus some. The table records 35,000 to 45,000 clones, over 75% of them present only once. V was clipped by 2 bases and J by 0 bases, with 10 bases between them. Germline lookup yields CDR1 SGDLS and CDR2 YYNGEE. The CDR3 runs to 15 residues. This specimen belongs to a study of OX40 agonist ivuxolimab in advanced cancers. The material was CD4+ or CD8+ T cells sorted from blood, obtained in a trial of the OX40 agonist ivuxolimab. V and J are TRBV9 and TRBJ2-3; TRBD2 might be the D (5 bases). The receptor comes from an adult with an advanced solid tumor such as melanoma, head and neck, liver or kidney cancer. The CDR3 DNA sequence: TGTGCCAGCAGCGTCGGCGGGTTTAGCACAGATACGCAGTATTTT. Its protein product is CASSVGGFSTDTQYF.